This TCR beta chain was found in a study of response to subunit inactivated influenza vaccine. Overall study findings and caveats: It was the authors' suggestion that each seasonal influenza vaccination recruits few new T cells.

From the RT-PCR reads, TCRdb called clonotypes with MiXCR, one entry per CDR3 protein. The data contain around 540,000 distinct CDR3 sequences, 10% to 15% of them singletons. This clonotype was detected only a few times. What it binds is unknown. The CDR3 loop spans 15 amino acids. V lost 1 base, J lost 5 bases, and 3 bases stayed unmatched. The specimen was PBMCs from blood, collected on the day of vaccination. The rearrangement links TRBV12-3 or TRBV12-4 to TRBJ1-5, with 9 bases fitting TRBD1. The sequence derives from a man between 50 and 59 years old who received an inactivated influenza vaccine. The CDR3 DNA sequence: TGTGCCAGCAGTTTAGAGGACAGGGGCCATCAGCCCCAGCATTTT. Residues: CASSLEDRGHQPQHF.